This is a list of T cell receptor beta chains from one sample in a study of identical twins. TCRdb recomputed calls from the 5' RACE reads with MiXCR, one row per CDR3 protein. The profile shows approximately 700,000 distinct CDR3 sequences, around 6% of them singletons. Sequences were obtained from naive T cells sorted from blood. The receptor set was obtained from a man younger than 30 in good health. Each CDR3 is given with its conserved first and last residue. A D gene is named only where the DNA matches it firmly. Not every row has a clone size; where given, it reads once, few, many or a size class.

v_call: TRBV27; clone_size: few; cdr3_length: 17; d_call: TRBD2; j_call: TRBJ2-1; cdr3_nt: TGTGCCAGCAGTCCTCCTTTCGGTAGCGGGAGGGCCAATGAGCAGTTCTTC; cdr3_aa: CASSPPFGSGRANEQFF
v_call: TRBV20-1; clone_size: many; cdr3_length: 14; d_call: TRBD1; j_call: TRBJ2-7; cdr3_nt: TGCAGTGCTAGAGCCCGGGACAGTCACTACGAGCAGTACTTC; cdr3_aa: CSARARDSHYEQYF
v_call: TRBV27; clone_size: .; cdr3_length: 18; d_call: TRBD1; j_call: TRBJ2-7; cdr3_nt: TGTGCCAGCAGTCTTGTCCCGGGACAGGGGCCAAGCTCCTACGAGCAGTACTTC; cdr3_aa: CASSLVPGQGPSSYEQYF
v_call: TRBV6-2/TRBV6-3; clone_size: .; cdr3_length: 14; d_call: TRBD2; j_call: TRBJ2-3; cdr3_nt: TGTGCCAGCAAGGCGGGAGGGCTCACAGATACGCAGTATTTT; cdr3_aa: CASKAGGLTDTQYF
v_call: TRBV12-3/TRBV12-4; clone_size: .; cdr3_length: 15; d_call: TRBD2; j_call: TRBJ2-5; cdr3_nt: TGTGCCAGCAGTCCGATAGCGGGGGGTTCGAAGACCCAGTACTTC; cdr3_aa: CASSPIAGGSKTQYF
v_call: TRBV2; clone_size: many; cdr3_length: 15; d_call: TRBD2; j_call: TRBJ2-3; cdr3_nt: TGTGCCAGCAACCCGACTAGCGGGAGGTCAGATACGCAGTATTTT; cdr3_aa: CASNPTSGRSDTQYF
v_call: TRBV25-1; clone_size: .; cdr3_length: 15; d_call: .; j_call: TRBJ2-7; cdr3_nt: TGTGCCAGCAGTGAAACGGGGGGCACCTCCTACGAGCAGTACTTC; cdr3_aa: CASSETGGTSYEQYF
v_call: TRBV7-6; clone_size: few; cdr3_length: 16; d_call: TRBD2; j_call: TRBJ2-1; cdr3_nt: TGTGCCAGCAGCTTACTAAGCGGGAGAAGTTCCGATGAGCAGTTCTTC; cdr3_aa: CASSLLSGRSSDEQFF
v_call: TRBV3-1; clone_size: many; cdr3_length: 15; d_call: TRBD2; j_call: TRBJ2-2; cdr3_nt: TGTGCCAGCAGCCTTAGACTAGCAGGCACCGGGGAGCTGTTTTTT; cdr3_aa: CASSLRLAGTGELFF
v_call: TRBV5-1; clone_size: many; cdr3_length: 14; d_call: TRBD2; j_call: TRBJ2-7; cdr3_nt: TGCGCCAGCTATGCTGGCGGGAGCTCCTACGAGCAGTACTTC; cdr3_aa: CASYAGGSSYEQYF
v_call: TRBV10-3; clone_size: few; cdr3_length: 17; d_call: TRBD1; j_call: TRBJ2-7; cdr3_nt: TGTGCCATCAGTGAGTCCCCGGACAGGCCGAGCTCCTACGAGCAGTACTTC; cdr3_aa: CAISESPDRPSSYEQYF
v_call: TRBV27; clone_size: many; cdr3_length: 14; d_call: TRBD1; j_call: TRBJ1-1; cdr3_nt: TGTGCCAGCAGGGGACAGGGTCCCTACACTGAAGCTTTCTTT; cdr3_aa: CASRGQGPYTEAFF
v_call: TRBV12-3/TRBV12-4; clone_size: many; cdr3_length: 15; d_call: TRBD1; j_call: TRBJ2-3; cdr3_nt: TGTGCCAGCAGCCCGTGGGACAGGGTAACAGATACGCAGTATTTT; cdr3_aa: CASSPWDRVTDTQYF
v_call: TRBV6-5; clone_size: .; cdr3_length: 15; d_call: .; j_call: TRBJ1-2; cdr3_nt: TGTGCCAGCAGTTACTCGATGACCCACGTCTATGGCTACACCTTC; cdr3_aa: CASSYSMTHVYGYTF
v_call: TRBV7-8; clone_size: many; cdr3_length: 12; d_call: .; j_call: TRBJ1-1; cdr3_nt: TGTGCCAGCAGCGTCTCGGGGGGTGAAGCTTTCTTT; cdr3_aa: CASSVSGGEAFF
v_call: TRBV20-1; clone_size: many; cdr3_length: 15; d_call: .; j_call: TRBJ2-7; cdr3_nt: TGCAGTGCTAGTCGACAGAGCGTGTCCTCCTACGAGCAGTACTTC; cdr3_aa: CSASRQSVSSYEQYF
v_call: TRBV12-3/TRBV12-4; clone_size: .; cdr3_length: 16; d_call: .; j_call: TRBJ1-3; cdr3_nt: TGTGCCAGCAGTATGGGGGGGAGTTCGTCCGGAAACACCATATATTTT; cdr3_aa: CASSMGGSSSGNTIYF
v_call: TRBV27; clone_size: many; cdr3_length: 14; d_call: .; j_call: TRBJ1-1; cdr3_nt: TGTGCCAGCAGTTTACCCTCAGTGACCACTGAAGCTTTCTTT; cdr3_aa: CASSLPSVTTEAFF
v_call: TRBV6-1; clone_size: few; cdr3_length: 16; d_call: TRBD2; j_call: TRBJ2-5; cdr3_nt: TGTGCCAGCAATGGGCGTCTAGCGGGAGAAGGAGAGACCCAGTACTTC; cdr3_aa: CASNGRLAGEGETQYF
v_call: TRBV15; clone_size: .; cdr3_length: 15; d_call: .; j_call: TRBJ1-5; cdr3_nt: TGTGCCACAAAGGGGGTGGGTGGGGACAATCAGCCCCAGCATTTT; cdr3_aa: CATKGVGGDNQPQHF
v_call: TRBV4-1; clone_size: few; cdr3_length: 13; d_call: .; j_call: TRBJ1-6; cdr3_nt: TGCGCCAGCAGCCAAGAGGGACGGACGCCCCTCCACTTT; cdr3_aa: CASSQEGRTPLHF
v_call: TRBV9; clone_size: many; cdr3_length: 17; d_call: TRBD2; j_call: TRBJ2-1; cdr3_nt: TGTGCCAGCAGCGGACCCCTAGCGGGAGGTCCCTACAATGAGCAGTTCTTC; cdr3_aa: CASSGPLAGGPYNEQFF
v_call: TRBV12-3/TRBV12-4; clone_size: many; cdr3_length: 11; d_call: .; j_call: TRBJ2-7; cdr3_nt: TGTGCCAGCAGGGGCGTGGGGGAGCAGTACTTC; cdr3_aa: CASRGVGEQYF
v_call: TRBV7-8; clone_size: few; cdr3_length: 17; d_call: TRBD1; j_call: TRBJ1-1; cdr3_nt: TGTGCCAGCAGCTTATCTCCGACAGGGGTTGTGAACACTGAAGCTTTCTTT; cdr3_aa: CASSLSPTGVVNTEAFF
v_call: TRBV9; clone_size: few; cdr3_length: 17; d_call: .; j_call: TRBJ1-2; cdr3_nt: TGTGCCAGCAGCGACGATCCTCGACAGGAACCTAACTATGGCTACACCTTC; cdr3_aa: CASSDDPRQEPNYGYTF